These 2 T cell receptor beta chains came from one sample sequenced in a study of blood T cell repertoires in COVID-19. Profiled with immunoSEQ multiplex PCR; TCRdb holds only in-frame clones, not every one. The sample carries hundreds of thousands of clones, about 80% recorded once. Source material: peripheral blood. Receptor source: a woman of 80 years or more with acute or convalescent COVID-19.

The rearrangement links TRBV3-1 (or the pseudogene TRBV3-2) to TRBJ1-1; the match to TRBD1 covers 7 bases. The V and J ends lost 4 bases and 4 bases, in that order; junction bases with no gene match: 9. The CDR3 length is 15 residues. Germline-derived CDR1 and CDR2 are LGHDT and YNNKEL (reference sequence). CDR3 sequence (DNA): TGTGCCAGCAGCCGAGGGGGCGAGGTGGCCACTGAAGCTTTCTTT. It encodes CASSRGGEVATEAFF.

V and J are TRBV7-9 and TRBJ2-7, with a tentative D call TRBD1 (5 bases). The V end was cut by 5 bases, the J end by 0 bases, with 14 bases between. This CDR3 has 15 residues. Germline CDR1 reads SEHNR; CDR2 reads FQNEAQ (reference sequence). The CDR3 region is CASSSTQDISYEQYF. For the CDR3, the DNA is TGTGCCAGCAGCAGTACTCAGGACATCTCCTACGAGCAGTACTTC.